The 8 T cell receptor beta chains listed next were all sequenced from one sample in a study of T cells after yellow fever vaccination. TCRdb reprocessed the 5' RACE reads with MiXCR, giving one entry per CDR3 protein. The sample carries hundreds of thousands of distinct CDR3 sequences, over 8% recorded once. Sequencing was performed on PBMCs, taken on the day of the first yellow fever vaccination. The receptors here all came from a man between 18 and 35 years old who received the YFV17D yellow fever vaccine.

The rearrangement uses TRBV15 and TRBJ2-7, with 10 positions matching TRBD2. V lost 0 bases and J lost 2; bases outside the gene matches: 7. Germline CDR1 and CDR2: LNHNV and YYDKDF (reference sequence). This CDR3 is built from 17 residues. The CDR3 spells CATSRDAGTSGAYEQYF. DNA of the CDR3: TGTGCCACCAGCAGAGATGCAGGAACTAGCGGGGCCTACGAGCAGTACTTC.

This clonotype was detected a few times. The gene calls are TRBV18 and TRBJ2-5, with TRBD1 matching over 7 bases. The germline V gene has CDR1 KGHSH and CDR2 LQKENI. After removal of 1 base from V and 1 base from J, the junction contained 3 bases not matched to a gene. This CDR3 is 15 amino acids long. CDR3 coding DNA: TGTGCCAGCTCACCACGGACAGGCTTCCAAGAGACCCAGTACTTC. This codes for CASSPRTGFQETQYF.

This clonotype was observed many times. The V and J genes are TRBV20-1 and TRBJ2-4, with 12 bases identical to TRBD2. V dropped 3 bases and J dropped 6; count of bases not matched to a gene: 3. This CDR3 has 14 amino acids. Germline values: CDR1 DFQATT, CDR2 SNEGSKA (reference sequence). This CDR3 reads CSARELAGGNIQYF. CDR3 sequence (DNA): TGCAGTGCTAGGGAACTAGCGGGAGGAAACATTCAGTACTTC.

This clonotype was detected many times. CDR3 DNA sequence: TGTGCCAGCAGCTGGGACGGGGCCTACGAGCAGTACTTC. Amino acids: CASSWDGAYEQYF. The rearrangement uses TRBV7-9 and TRBJ2-7; D possibly uses TRBD1 or TRBD2 (5 bases each). There are 13 residues in the CDR3. Looked up from germline, CDR1 is SEHNR and CDR2 is FQNEAQ (reference sequence). V dropped 4 bases and J dropped 2 bases, with 9 bases sitting between them.

V is TRBV27 and J is TRBJ2-7, with D uncertain. The germline V and J ends were trimmed by 3 bases and 2 bases, with 11 bases remaining between them. This CDR3 comprises 14 residues. Looked up from germline, CDR1 is MNHEY and CDR2 is SMNVEV (reference sequence). The CDR3 DNA is TGTGCCAGCAGTTTTGGCCAGACTGCCTACGAGCAGTACTTC. It yields the protein CASSFGQTAYEQYF.

This clonotype was seen many times. The gene calls are TRBV7-2 and TRBJ2-1, with 8 bases lining up with TRBD2. Germline CDR1 SGHTA, CDR2 FQGNSA. The CDR3 extends over 14 amino acids. Germline trimming cut 2 bases from V and 9 bases from J; bases unmatched to any gene: 6. CDR3 DNA sequence: TGTGCCAGCAGCTTACAAGCGGGGGCCGGTGAGCAGTTCTTC. Its protein is CASSLQAGAGEQFF. Full variable domain (missing parts from reference TRBV7-2 and TRBJ2-1): GAGVSQSPSNKVTEKGKDVELRCDPISGHTALYWYRQSLGQGLEFLIYFQGNSAPDKSGLPSDRFSAERTGGSVSTLTIQRTQQEDSAVYLCASSLQAGAGEQFFGPGTRLTVL.

This chain uses TRBV7-8 with TRBJ2-2; possibly TRBD2 for D (5 bases). The CDR3 is 16 residues long. Germline V gene sequence: CDR1 SGHVS, CDR2 FQNEAQ. With 0 bases removed from V and 1 base from J, the gap between germline ends came to 9 bases. CDR3 amino acids: CASSLARTLNTGELFF. In DNA, the CDR3 is TGTGCCAGCAGCTTAGCGAGGACTCTGAACACCGGGGAGCTGTTTTTT.

V and J are TRBV7-2 and TRBJ1-4; D is possibly TRBD1 (5 bases). Trimming left V 5 bases short and J 3 bases short, with 10 bases between. The CDR3 runs to 14 residues. CDR1 SGHTA and CDR2 FQGNSA come from the germline V gene. CDR3 coding DNA: TGTGCCAGCAGCCGGATAGGGGCTAATGAAAAACTGTTTTTT. Residues: CASSRIGANEKLFF.